This T cell receptor beta chain was found in a study of vaccination and CD4 T cells after COVID-19. This clonotype ranks as large. Its antigen remains unidentified. CDR1 and CDR2 (germline): SNHLY, FYNNEI. Deletions cut 5 bases from V and 7 bases from J, with 9 bases between. The CDR3 loop spans 12 amino acids. Treatment reported: roughly 10-day PBMC culture with coronavirus spike peptide pools or control peptides (ViraFEST assay). Once obtained from cultured CD4+ T cells, the DNA was sequenced using the Oncomine TCR Beta short-read assay. One entry per CDR3 protein results from TCRdb running MiXCR on the PCR reads. This table has under 15,000 distinct CDR3 sequences, more than 45% appearing once.

The receptor's source is a human donor who had recovered from COVID-19. The gene calls are TRBV2 and TRBJ2-1, with D unclear. The sample consisted of CD4+ T cells from blood, cultured in vitro. CDR3 nucleotides: TGTGCCAGCAGTCTAGACGCTAATGAGCAGTTCTTC. This codes for CASSLDANEQFF.